This T cell receptor (beta chain) appears in the sequencing data of a study of T cells in Graves' hyperthyroidism and ophthalmopathy. Whole-study findings and limits: Most thyroid clonotypes with frequency above 0.001 were detected in blood.

Hyperthyroidism in the patients, aged 18 to 65, was newly diagnosed and under 2 months in duration. Remarks on this clonotype: Antigen: not known. Just one base apart from a much larger clone, this may be a read error.

From RNA transcripts, TCR beta CDR3 regions were amplified. The HTBI primer set was used in a first-round RT-PCR of the TCR CDR3. TCRdb re-called the multiplex PCR reads with MiXCR, one entry per CDR3 protein. The sample shows 550,000 to 850,000 distinct CDR3 sequences, roughly 20% of them seen only once. Unmatched junction bases numbered 3, after V lost 10 bases and J lost 1 base. Per germline, CDR1 LNHDA and CDR2 SQIVND (reference sequence). The CDR3 is made up of 13 amino acids. The rearrangement links TRBV19 to TRBJ2-2; 7 nucleotides agree with TRBD1. The TCR sequence derives from a woman aged 45-60 years with Graves' hyperthyroidism that later progressed to Graves' ophthalmopathy. The material sequenced was blood. This chain's CDR3 is CATRTGNTGELFF. In DNA, the CDR3 is TGTGCCACCAGGACAGGGAACACCGGGGAGCTGTTTTTT.